The T cell receptor (beta chain) described here comes from a study of tumor and adjacent non-tumor tissue in lung cancer. Across the whole study: Patients comprised some eleven adenocarcinoma, a couple of squamous cell carcinoma and 1 small cell lung cancer. On average, productive TCRbeta reads reached about 4.17 million per sample. Patients were aged roughly 31 to 76, approximately ten men and roughly 5 women, stage I to III.

The template was RNA from unsorted bulk tissue. Chemotherapy-naive patients with new lung cancer underwent thoracic surgery in China, August–late 2014. Three rounds of nested PCR, following a modified ARM-PCR protocol, produced the TCRbeta library. MiXCR, run by TCRdb on the multiplex PCR reads, gives a single entry per CDR3 protein. The sample yields over 110,000 distinct CDR3 sequences, roughly 66% seen once. The sample holds a few counts of this clonotype. Sequence at one end of the junction differs from germline and may be a read error. The CDR3 extends over 13 amino acids. Germline CDR1 and CDR2: DFQATT and SNEGSKA (reference sequence).

This sequence joins TRBV20-1 and TRBJ1-5, with D hard to call. The material sequenced was lung tumor tissue. The source is a man aged 60 to 69 with small cell lung cancer. CDR3 bases: TGCAATGCTAGAGATTGGCAGGATCAGCCCCAGCAATTC. Its translation is CNARDWQDQPQQF.